This is a list of T cell receptor beta chains from one sample in a study of STAT3 mutations in large granular lymphocyte leukemia. Sequenced by immunoSEQ multiplex PCR; TCRdb stores in-frame clones only, minus some. The data contain about 9,700 clones, about 90% of them singletons. The specimen was peripheral blood mononuclear cells. The receptor source for this set is a man in his sixties with T-cell large granular lymphocyte leukemia. Some clones in this sample may be carry-over from other donors' samples. CDR3s include the opening cysteine and the closing phenylalanine or tryptophan. The D gene is left open where the match is weak. Not every row has a clone size; where given, it reads once, few, many or a size class.

j_call | d_call | v_call | clone_size | cdr3_aa | cdr3_nt
TRBJ2-1 | NA | TRBV5-1 | NA | CASSPSGLNEQFF | TGCGCCAGCAGCCCCAGCGGGCTAAATGAGCAGTTCTTC
TRBJ1-1 | NA | TRBV14 | NA | CASSGQHTEAFF | TGTGCCAGCAGCGGCCAGCACACTGAAGCTTTCTTT
TRBJ2-2 | NA | TRBV28 | NA | CASGRSAGANTGELFF | TGTGCCAGCGGGAGGAGCGCAGGGGCGAACACCGGGGAGCTGTTTTTT
TRBJ2-7 | NA | TRBV19 | NA | CASSTRLGYEQYF | TGTGCCAGTAGTACTCGACTAGGGTACGAGCAGTACTTC
TRBJ2-6 | NA | TRBV5-1 | NA | CASSATAFSLGANVLTF | TGCGCCAGCAGTGCGACGGCTTTTTCTCTTGGGGCCAACGTCCTGACTTTC
TRBJ1-1 | NA | TRBV12-5 | NA | CASVQDRWNTEAFF | TGTGCTAGTGTCCAGGACAGATGGAACACTGAAGCTTTCTTT
TRBJ2-1 | NA | TRBV7-2 | NA | CASSLALEGEQFF | TGTGCCAGCAGCTTAGCGCTGGAGGGTGAGCAGTTCTTC
TRBJ2-2 | NA | TRBV7-2 | NA | CASSAQGSGELFF | TGTGCCAGCAGCGCCCAGGGCTCCGGGGAGCTGTTTTTT
TRBJ1-1 | NA | TRBV5-1 | NA | CASSLFLAAEAFF | TGCGCCAGCAGCTTGTTCTTGGCGGCCGAAGCTTTCTTT
TRBJ2-1 | NA | TRBV6-6 | NA | CASIRTATPYNEQFF | TGTGCCAGCATTCGGACAGCAACCCCGTACAATGAGCAGTTCTTC
TRBJ2-4 | NA | TRBV27 | NA | CASSLSNGLVNIQYF | TGTGCCAGCAGTTTATCGAACGGTCTGGTCAACATTCAGTACTTC
TRBJ1-2 | NA | TRBV28 | NA | CASTRRGRDYGYTF | TGTGCCAGCACCCGAAGAGGGAGGGATTATGGCTACACCTTC
TRBJ2-6 | TRBD1 | TRBV19 | few | CASSTRTGGSGANVLTF | TGTGCCAGTAGTACCCGGACAGGGGGCTCTGGGGCCAACGTCCTGACTTTC
TRBJ2-5 | NA | TRBV4-3 | NA | CASSPLLGETQYF | TGCGCCAGCAGCCCCCTCCTCGGGGAGACCCAGTACTTC